This section outlines one T cell receptor (beta chain) sequence together with its context. This record comes from a study of Graves' ophthalmopathy and Graves' hyperthyroidism. Looking at the study overall: Stable hyperthyroidism referred to disease that showed no ophthalmopathy within 18 months of follow-up.

V dropped 0 bases and J dropped 3 bases, with 16 bases sitting between them. The CDR3 loop spans 16 amino acids. Looked up from germline, CDR1 is DFQATT and CDR2 is SNEGSKA (reference sequence). Amplified TCR beta CDR3 regions were obtained using RNA transcripts as template. HTBI-primed RT-PCR formed the first round, and a multiplex PCR formed the second. One entry per CDR3 protein results from TCRdb running MiXCR on the multiplex PCR reads. The profile shows roughly 1.1 million distinct CDR3 sequences, less than 45% of them singletons. The gene calls are TRBV20-1 and TRBJ2-3; possibly TRBD1 or TRBD2 for D (5 bases each). Sample: peripheral blood or thyroid tissue (not recorded which). The TCR sequence derives from an adult man with Graves' hyperthyroidism. CDR3 region: CSARDMALGVTDTQYF. In DNA, the CDR3 is TGCAGTGCTAGAGATATGGCACTAGGGGTAACAGATACGCAGTATTTT.